This entry concerns a single T cell receptor (beta chain). The antigen is unknown. An end of the junction differs from the germline gene, which may be a read error. These data originate in a study of breast tumors, draining lymph nodes, adjacent tissues. Findings and caveats of the study: The data were judged consistent with most tumor T cells coming from lymph node and expanding in tumor. Data only fit, rather than demonstrated, lymph node origin of most tumor T cells. Tumors had less TCR diversity than lymph nodes, more than nontumor tissue. Compared with basal-like, luminal-like tumors shared significantly more repertoire with nontumor tissue.

Samples came from axillary lymph nodes draining the breast cancer. TCRdb redid the calling of the multiplex PCR reads with MiXCR, one entry per CDR3 protein. The sample contains approximately 300,000 distinct CDR3 sequences, 30% to 35% of which appear only once. The CDR3 has 15 amino acids. The germline CDR1 and CDR2 sequences are SEHNR and FQNEAQ (reference sequence). The receptor was derived from a female donor with breast cancer. Some clones in this sample may be carry-over from other donors' samples. Material: axillary lymph node tissue. The chain is built from TRBV7-9 and TRBJ1-2; D may be TRBD1 (5 bases). The CDR3 DNA sequence: TGCGCCAGCAGCTTACAAGGACACCATAACTATGGCTACACCTTC. It codes for CASSLQGHHNYGYTF. Complete variable domain (other parts from reference TRBV7-9 and TRBJ1-2): DTGVSQNPRHKITKRGQNVTFRCDPISEHNRLYWYRQTLGQGPEFLTYFQNEAQLEKSRLLSDRFSAERPKGSFSTLEIQRTEQGDSAMYLCASSLQGHHNYGYTFGSGTRLTVV.